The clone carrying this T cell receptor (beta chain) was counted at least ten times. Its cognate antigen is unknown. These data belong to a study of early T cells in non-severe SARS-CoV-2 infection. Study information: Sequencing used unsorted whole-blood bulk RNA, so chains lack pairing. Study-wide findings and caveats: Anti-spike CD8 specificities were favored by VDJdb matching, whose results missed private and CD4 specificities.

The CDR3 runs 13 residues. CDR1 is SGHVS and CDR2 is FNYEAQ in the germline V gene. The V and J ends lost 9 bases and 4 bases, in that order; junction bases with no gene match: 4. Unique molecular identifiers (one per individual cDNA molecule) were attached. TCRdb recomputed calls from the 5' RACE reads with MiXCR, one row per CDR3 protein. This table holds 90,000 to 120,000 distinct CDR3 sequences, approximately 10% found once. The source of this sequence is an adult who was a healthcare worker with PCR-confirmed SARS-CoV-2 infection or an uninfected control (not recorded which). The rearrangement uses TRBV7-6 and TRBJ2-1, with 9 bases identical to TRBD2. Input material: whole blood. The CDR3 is CASRLAEYNEQFF. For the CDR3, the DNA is TGTGCCAGTAGACTAGCGGAGTACAATGAGCAGTTCTTC.